This T cell receptor (beta chain) is from a study of blood T cells in healthy people across ages (dated by TCRdb to about 2015). In the study overall: In model experiments, roughly one uniquely barcoded TCR beta cDNA molecule per two T cells was captured by template switching. Using deep sequencing normalized with unique cDNA molecular identifiers, the study measured how TCR beta repertoire diversity changes with age. Four age groups were formed from the donors: young (average around 15 years), middle-aged (around 41), aged (around 62) and long-lived (around 82). Donors of different ages were randomly distributed across sequencing lanes to avoid experimental bias. For two donors (one aged 18 to 30 and one aged 80 or older), the study analyzed two additional independent replicas of 1 million unique cDNA reads from the same blood draw. The full study reports these points: Observed TCR beta diversity per million T cells fell roughly linearly with age, and a significant reduction was already apparent by age around 39. Because profiling used bulk unsorted PBMCs, naive and antigen-experienced compartments could not be compared conclusively. The CMV infection status of donors was not known, potentially confounding age-related changes in expanded clonotypes. Estimates of total diversity based on one million sequenced T cells were considered lower bounds and underestimates. There was a strong correlation between observed TCR beta diversity and the percentage of naive T cells measured by flow cytometry. The long-lived group showed more naive CD4+ T cells, fewer expanded clones and increased TCR diversity than the aged group, suggesting age selection.

Donors were under 40 systemically healthy Caucasian individuals from Russia aged about 6 to 100 years. Approximately 9 milliliters of peripheral blood were collected from each donor into EDTA-treated Vacutainer tubes. Ficoll-Paque density-gradient centrifugation was used to isolate PBMCs, with at least 6 million per sample. Total RNA, at least 6 micrograms per sample, was extracted from PBMCs with Trizol reagent. The percentages of naive CD45RAhigh/CD27high T cells were determined by flow cytometry on a PBMC aliquot from every donor. Taken from the germline V gene, the CDR1 and CDR2 loops are SGHTA and FQGNSA. The CDR3 holds 13 amino acids from the cysteine to the phenylalanine. The sequence is cut down to CDR3 DNA, 39 bases in frame from base 1. The trim is 5 bases for V and 4 bases for J, with a gap of 11 bases between the germline ends. Library preparation used 5' RACE. A second PCR of about 6 to 11 cycles was run with a J-beta primer mix and a sample-barcoded 5' primer. A unique molecular identifier was introduced onto each TCR beta cDNA molecule by a template-switch 5' adaptor carrying 12 random nucleotides. Each sample yielded at least 2.5 million CDR3-containing paired-end reads. The Mint cDNA synthesis kit, primed by a TRBC-specific oligonucleotide, was used to synthesize first-strand cDNA from all RNA. All cDNA was treated with uracil-DNA glycosylase and then went through a first 18-cycle PCR with the universal primers M1SS and BC2_uni_R. The paper's processing steps were these. For normalization, 1 million high-quality reads, each with a distinct molecular identifier, were randomly selected from each sample. Instead of being binned into consensus sequences, reads that shared molecular identifiers were thrown out. CDR3 identification, clonotype clustering and error correction used MiTCR with a Q25 quality threshold and the strictest error-elimination algorithm. Lower-bound total TCR beta diversity was estimated with a nonparametric unseen species model using Euler transformation. TCRdb itself trimmed the public reads at Q25 with fastp, ran MiXCR and retained productive beta chains. Every distinct CDR3 protein forms one entry, paired with its most common genes and DNA. What appears here as the V and J calls and clone size reflects TCRdb's work, not the paper's. The sample table holds approximately 1,700,000 distinct CDR3 sequences, of which about two fifths were seen once. Roughly 24% of the sample lies in the top ten.

This clonotype occurred a few times. No cognate antigen has been identified for it. Within one base of it there is no much larger clone, and no base qualities were kept. This receptor chain uses TRBV7-2 and TRBJ1-1, with no confidently assigned D gene. This clonotype was obtained from a human donor in good health. Material for sequencing was blood. The CDR3 loop reads CASSLRVLTEAFF. The nucleotide sequence is given as TGTGCCAGCAGCCTTAGGGTACTCACTGAAGCTTTCTTT. Supplemented by the reference TRBV7-2 and TRBJ1-1 proteins around the CDR3, the complete variable domain is GAGVSQSPSNKVTEKGKDVELRCDPISGHTALYWYRQSLGQGLEFLIYFQGNSAPDKSGLPSDRFSAERTGGSVSTLTIQRTQQEDSAVYLCASSLRVLTEAFFGQGTRLTVV.